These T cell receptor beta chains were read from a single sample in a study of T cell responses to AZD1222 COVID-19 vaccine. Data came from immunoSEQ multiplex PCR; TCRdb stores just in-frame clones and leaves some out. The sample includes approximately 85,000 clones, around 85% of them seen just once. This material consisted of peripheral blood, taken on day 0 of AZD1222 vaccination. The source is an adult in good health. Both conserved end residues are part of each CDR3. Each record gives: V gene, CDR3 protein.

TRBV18	CASSPQGQGTDTQYF
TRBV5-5	CASSLDIGTEAFF
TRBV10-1	CARRGGLAGGLNTGELFF
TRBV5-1	CASSYRAGGPDNEQFF
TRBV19	CASSSNLNQPQHF
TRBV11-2	CASSLLNEQFF
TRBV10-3	CAISRDRETNTEAFF
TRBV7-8	CASSASRYGPPNYGYTF
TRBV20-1	CSAWENNEQFF
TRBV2	CASRGQLNEQFF
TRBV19	CASNPGPIQPQHF
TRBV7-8	CASSEDRGRPETQYF
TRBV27	CASSLSLGGAGANVLTF
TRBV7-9	CASSPHDTGVTTEAFF
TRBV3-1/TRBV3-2	CASSLGLAGVRNEQFF
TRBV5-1	CASSLAASGIAYEQYF
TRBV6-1	CASSEYGAPGYEQYF
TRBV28	CATSSYNEQFF
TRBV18	CASSRSSGQSNQPQHF
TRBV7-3	CASSPGLAGNGYTF
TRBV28	CASSRPEWGGNQPQHF
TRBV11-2	CASSLERPDTQYF
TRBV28	CASSLNPASGRTIYF
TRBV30	CAWGPGTTYEQYF
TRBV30	CAWTPLGGIVGAFF
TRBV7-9	CASSPAELPGSGAYEQYF
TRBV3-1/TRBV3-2	CASSQPTNEKLFF
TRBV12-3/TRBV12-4	CASSPTGQTEAFF
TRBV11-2	CASSVSDRYSYEQYF
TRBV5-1	CASSLAPGQGVYEQYF
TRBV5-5	CASSLGTGNLYEQYF
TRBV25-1	CASSELWGTDTQYF
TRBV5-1	CASSTGRTNTEAFF
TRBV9	CASSVGAGLANYGYTF
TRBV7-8	CASSLGGPGPYEQYF
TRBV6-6	CASSYSGESQELFF
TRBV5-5	CASSPRAYQETQYF
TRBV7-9	CASSNTGIPGNTIYF
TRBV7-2	CASSLGLAGYNEQFF
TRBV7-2	CASSSRRDGSYEQYF
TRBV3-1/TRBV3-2	CASSTRYTGGGETQYF
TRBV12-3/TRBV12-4	CASNLKVAGELFF
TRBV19	CASSISGTGVSSGYTF
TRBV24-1	CATSDILQGGYTF
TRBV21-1	CASSKADRGNQPQHF
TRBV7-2	CASSIQGNSGNTIYF
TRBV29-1	CSVQTSGSPYEQYF
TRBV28	CASSFTEYGYTF
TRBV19	CASSTSVPREQYF